Below are 20 T cell receptor beta chains sequenced from a single sample in a study of shared clonotypes between healthy human individuals. Profiling relied on immunoSEQ multiplex PCR, and the TCRdb table lists in-frame clones only, not all of them. This table has roughly 1 million clones, under 80% appearing once. Sequencing input: memory CD4+ T cells sorted from blood. The sample's subset: CD45RA-negative fraction. Receptor source: a man between 18 and 29 years old in good health.

The chain employs TRBV19 and TRBJ2-6; D unclear. The CDR3 consists of 15 residues. Germline CDR1 and CDR2: LNHDA and SQIVND (reference sequence). The V gene lost 3 bases and the J gene lost 4 bases, with 10 bases spanning the gap. The chain's CDR3 is CASSIESAGANVLTF. CDR3 nucleotide sequence: TGTGCCAGTAGTATTGAGTCCGCGGGGGCCAACGTCCTGACTTTC.

In its sample, this clone was seen once. The chain uses TRBV19 and TRBJ1-5, with TRBD1 as a possible D gene (6 bases). The germline CDR1 and CDR2 sequences are LNHDA and SQIVND (reference sequence). Trimming pared 2 bases from V and 0 bases from J, leaving 20 bases between. The CDR3 consists of 19 residues. CDR3 DNA: TGTGCCAGTAGTATAAGGACCGGTCGGACAGCGAATAGCAATCAGCCCCAGCATTTT. It is translated as CASSIRTGRTANSNQPQHF.

This chain uses TRBV28 with TRBJ2-7; D is unresolved. Trimming left V 6 bases short and J 7 bases short, with 13 bases between. CDR1 MDHEN and CDR2 SYDVKM come from the germline V gene. The CDR3 length is 12 residues. The CDR3 DNA sequence: TGTGCCAGCAGAGGTTCGGGTAAGGAGCAGTACTTC. Protein product: CASRGSGKEQYF.

This chain uses TRBV15 with TRBJ2-5; D possibly matches TRBD1 or TRBD2 (5 bases each). V lost 1 base, J lost 1 base, and 10 bases lay in between. This CDR3 is 15 amino acids long. Per germline, CDR1 LNHNV and CDR2 YYDKDF (reference sequence). CDR3 coding DNA: TGTGCCACCAGCAGAGTGGCAGGGACCCAAGAGACCCAGTACTTC. This encodes CATSRVAGTQETQYF. Full variable domain (outside the CDR3, taken from reference TRBV15 and TRBJ2-5): DAMVIQNPRYQVTQFGKPVTLSCSQTLNHNVMYWYQQKSSQAPKLLFHYYDKDFNNEADTPDNFQSRRPNTSFCFLDIRSPGLGDTAMYLCATSRVAGTQETQYFGPGTRLLVL.

V and J are TRBV6-1 and TRBJ1-1; D is uncertain. The CDR3 covers 13 residues. V was shortened by 8 bases and J by 0 bases, with 10 bases between the two germline ends. Germline CDR1 MNHNS, CDR2 SASEGT. The CDR3 loop reads CASWKGLNTEAFF. Written as DNA, the CDR3 is TGTGCCAGCTGGAAAGGCTTGAACACTGAAGCTTTCTTT.

The chain recombines TRBV27 with TRBJ2-7, with 8 bases aligning to TRBD1. J gave up 3 bases and V 3 bases, and 16 bases lay outside the gene matches. The CDR3 consists of 18 residues. The germline V gene encodes CDR1 MNHEY and CDR2 SMNVEV (reference sequence). CDR3 sequence reads: CASSFRRAPGQGNYEQYF. The CDR3 DNA sequence: TGTGCCAGCAGTTTCCGAAGAGCCCCCGGACAGGGCAACTACGAGCAGTACTTC.

The J gene is TRBJ1-5, the V gene TRBV2; 10 bases align to TRBD1. CDR3 length: 17 amino acids. Germline assignment: CDR1 SNHLY and CDR2 FYNNEI. V was pared by 0 bases and J by 0 bases, with 2 bases of the junction left unmatched. This chain's CDR3 is CASSEAGQGYSNQPQHF. The CDR3 DNA sequence: TGTGCCAGCAGTGAAGCGGGACAGGGGTATAGCAATCAGCCCCAGCATTTT.

This clone occurred a few times. The rearrangement uses TRBV29-1 and TRBJ2-1, with D perhaps matching TRBD1 (6 bases). CDR3 length equals 13 residues. CDR1 is SQVTM, CDR2 ANQGSEA, per germline. The V end was cut by 5 bases, the J end by 7 bases, with 15 bases between. The CDR3 loop reads CSVSRGSGNEQFF. In nucleotides, the CDR3 is TGCAGCGTTTCCAGGGGATCCGGGAATGAGCAGTTCTTC.

V and J are TRBV21-1 and TRBJ1-5. TRBV21-1 is a pseudogene segment. The CDR3 has 16 amino acids. The CDR3 DNA reads as TGTGCCAGCAGTCAAAGCGGGCAGGTCCCTAATCAGCCCCAGCATTTT. Amino acids: CASSQSGQVPNQPQHF.

The CDR3 DNA reads TGTGCCAGCAGCCGAGACACAATCTATGGCTACACCTTC. This sequence encodes CASSRDTIYGYTF. The chain is built from TRBV28 and TRBJ1-2; D uncertain. This CDR3 has 13 amino acids. Deletions cut 6 bases from V and 4 bases from J, with 12 bases between. Looked up from germline, CDR1 is MDHEN and CDR2 is SYDVKM.

The chain carries TRBV12-5 and TRBJ1-3, with D tentatively TRBD1 (6 bases). V was shortened by 1 base and J by 3 bases, with 10 bases between the two germline ends. The length of the CDR3 is 15 residues. CDR1 is LGHNT and CDR2 is FRNRAP in the germline V gene. CDR3 coding DNA: TGTGCTAGTGGTTTGGAACAGGGAATTGGAAACACCATATATTTT. This encodes CASGLEQGIGNTIYF.

This clone was detected a few times. The chain has TRBV30 and TRBJ1-2; TRBD1 matches at 8 bases. Germline-derived CDR1 and CDR2 are GTSNPN and SVGIG (reference sequence). This CDR3 region has 16 residues. J was trimmed by 1 base and V by 2 bases; bases with no gene match: 9. CDR3 in DNA: TGTGCCTGGAGTAAGGAGCGGGACAGGTTTAACTATGGCTACACCTTC. Translated: CAWSKERDRFNYGYTF.

The chain carries TRBV15 and TRBJ1-2, with 9 bases lining up with TRBD1. In germline, CDR1 is LNHNV, CDR2 YYDKDF (reference sequence). J lost 7 bases, V lost 2 bases, and 5 bases had no gene match. The CDR3 loop spans 14 amino acids. CDR3 DNA: TGTGCCACCAGCAGACCCGGGACAGGGTTTGGCTACACCTTC. The encoded protein is CATSRPGTGFGYTF.

This clone was counted between two and nine times. The J gene is TRBJ2-3, the V gene TRBV28; 9 bases map to TRBD2. The CDR3 has 12 amino acids. CDR1 is MDHEN and CDR2 is SYDVKM in the germline V gene. The V gene end was trimmed by 8 bases and the J gene end by 10 bases; junction bases not matched to a gene: 7. The CDR3 DNA is TGTGCCAGCGGAGTCTTAGCGGGGGCGCAGTATTTT. This codes for CASGVLAGAQYF.

The chain uses TRBV7-2 and TRBJ2-1; no definite D call. This CDR3 has 13 amino acids. Deletions cut 1 base from V and 8 bases from J, with 9 bases between. Germline CDR1 and CDR2: SGHTA and FQGNSA. This CDR3 is CASSLGLGYEQFF. The DNA for the CDR3 is TGTGCCAGCAGCTTAGGGCTTGGGTATGAGCAGTTCTTC.

The chain joins TRBV6-1 to TRBJ2-5; TRBD2 agrees at 12 bases. CDR3 size: 13 residues. Germline CDR1 MNHNS, CDR2 SASEGT. V was clipped by 6 bases and J by 4 bases; unmatched bases: 0. CDR3 DNA: TGTGCCAGCAGGACTAGCGGGAGAGAGACCCAGTACTTC. Translating gives CASRTSGRETQYF.

Comment on this clone: The same CDR3 arises from other DNA sequences in this sample as well. The rearrangement uses TRBV6-6 and TRBJ1-1; 7 bases match TRBD1. The junction had 1 base not matched to a gene; V was cut back by 5 bases and J by 1 base. The CDR3 is 13 amino acids. CDR1 is MNHNY, CDR2 SVGAGI, per germline (reference sequence). The CDR3 is CASSRQGNTEAFF. In DNA, the CDR3 is TGTGCCAGCAGTAGACAGGGGAACACTGAAGCTTTCTTT.

This clone was found once. CDR3 residues: CASSVMDSGPQHF. The CDR3 DNA follows: TGCGCCAGCAGCGTCATGGACAGCGGGCCCCAGCATTTT. The chain couples TRBV5-1 to TRBJ1-5, with D maybe TRBD1 (6 bases). This CDR3 comprises 13 residues. Per the germline V gene, CDR1 is SGHRS and CDR2 is YFSETQ. V was trimmed by 4 bases and J by 9 bases, leaving 14 bases between them.

The chain carries TRBV10-3 and TRBJ2-7; 9 bases match TRBD1. The CDR3 covers 12 residues. After removal of 8 bases from V and 6 bases from J, the junction contained 5 bases not matched to a gene. Germline V gene data show CDR1 as ENHRY and CDR2 as SYGVKD. In DNA form, the CDR3 reads TGTGCCATCGCACAGGGGGCGCGCGAGCAGTACTTC. Protein product: CAIAQGAREQYF.

The rearrangement joins TRBV27 to TRBJ2-6; D uncertain. The V and J ends lost 3 bases and 0 bases respectively, with 15 bases between them. Germline lookup yields CDR1 MNHEY and CDR2 SMNVEV (reference sequence). The CDR3 has 18 amino acids. CDR3 protein: CASSFSRTVSSGANVLTF. In nucleotides, the CDR3 is TGTGCCAGCAGTTTCTCGCGGACCGTGAGCTCTGGGGCCAACGTCCTGACTTTC.